The rows below give T cell receptor beta chains drawn from one sample of a study of T-cell reconstitution after alpha-beta-depleted transplantation in children. TCRdb passed the PCR reads through MiXCR, listing each CDR3 protein once. In the table there are around 370,000 distinct CDR3 sequences, about a tenth of which are singletons. Source: PBMCs from the stem cell graft donor, taken from the stem cell graft. These receptors were obtained from a human donor who donated a stem cell graft to a child with acute lymphoblastic leukemia. The CDR3 runs from the conserved cysteine through the conserved F or W. D genes are given only for firm matches. The size field is filled for only some rows; it gives once, few, many or a size class.

j_call: TRBJ2-7; d_call: TRBD2; v_call: TRBV11-2; clone_size: many; cdr3_aa: CASSLVLAGAYEQYF; cdr3_nt: TGTGCCAGCAGCTTAGTACTAGCGGGGGCTTACGAGCAGTACTTC
j_call: TRBJ1-1; d_call: -; v_call: TRBV5-1; clone_size: many; cdr3_aa: CASSLGTIMNTEAFF; cdr3_nt: TGCGCCAGCAGCTTGGGAACGATCATGAACACTGAAGCTTTCTTT
j_call: TRBJ2-1; d_call: TRBD2; v_call: TRBV6-5; clone_size: many; cdr3_aa: CASSYSGSGSNEQFF; cdr3_nt: TGTGCCAGCAGTTACTCGGGGAGCGGGAGCAATGAGCAGTTCTTC
j_call: TRBJ1-1; d_call: -; v_call: TRBV2; clone_size: few; cdr3_aa: CASRQAANTEAFF; cdr3_nt: TGTGCCAGCAGACAGGCGGCAAACACTGAAGCTTTCTTT
j_call: TRBJ1-5; d_call: -; v_call: TRBV12-3/TRBV12-4; clone_size: few; cdr3_aa: CASSFSTGNQPQHF; cdr3_nt: TGTGCCAGCAGTTTCTCGACAGGAAATCAGCCCCAGCATTTT
j_call: TRBJ2-3; d_call: -; v_call: TRBV14; clone_size: -; cdr3_aa: CASSPWGISPDTQYF; cdr3_nt: TGTGCCAGCAGCCCATGGGGCATTAGCCCAGATACGCAGTATTTT
j_call: TRBJ2-1; d_call: TRBD1; v_call: TRBV4-2; clone_size: few; cdr3_aa: CASSSGRDREDNEQFF; cdr3_nt: TGTGCCAGCAGCTCCGGCCGGGACAGGGAGGACAATGAGCAGTTCTTC
j_call: TRBJ2-3; d_call: TRBD2; v_call: TRBV5-8; clone_size: -; cdr3_aa: CASSFRGESTDTQYF; cdr3_nt: TGTGCCAGCAGCTTCCGGGGGGAAAGCACAGATACGCAGTATTTT
j_call: TRBJ2-3; d_call: -; v_call: TRBV5-1; clone_size: many; cdr3_aa: CASNQGLTSTDTQYF; cdr3_nt: TGCGCCAGCAATCAGGGACTTACTAGCACAGATACGCAGTATTTT
j_call: TRBJ2-7; d_call: TRBD2; v_call: TRBV20-1; clone_size: few; cdr3_aa: CSARDRSSGRTNEQYF; cdr3_nt: TGCAGTGCTAGAGATCGGTCTAGCGGGAGGACGAACGAGCAGTACTTC
j_call: TRBJ2-1; d_call: TRBD2; v_call: TRBV7-2; clone_size: -; cdr3_aa: CASRLGLAGVGEQFF; cdr3_nt: TGTGCCAGCAGACTGGGACTAGCGGGAGTTGGCGAGCAGTTCTTC
j_call: TRBJ2-1; d_call: -; v_call: TRBV28; clone_size: few; cdr3_aa: CASTSNNEQFF; cdr3_nt: TGTGCCAGCACTTCGAACAATGAGCAGTTCTTC
j_call: TRBJ2-1; d_call: TRBD1; v_call: TRBV7-8; clone_size: few; cdr3_aa: CASSFRTGTEQFF; cdr3_nt: TGTGCCAGCAGCTTTAGGACAGGGACTGAGCAGTTCTTC
j_call: TRBJ2-1; d_call: TRBD2; v_call: TRBV27; clone_size: -; cdr3_aa: CASSPRTSLDNEQFF; cdr3_nt: TGTGCCAGCAGTCCTCGGACTAGTTTGGACAATGAGCAGTTCTTC
j_call: TRBJ1-2; d_call: -; v_call: TRBV5-1; clone_size: -; cdr3_aa: CASSLGQRPYSGYTF; cdr3_nt: TGCGCCAGCAGCTTGGGACAGCGCCCCTATTCCGGCTACACCTTC
j_call: TRBJ2-7; d_call: TRBD2; v_call: TRBV6-2/TRBV6-3; clone_size: -; cdr3_aa: CATFTAGLAGDLYF; cdr3_nt: TGTGCCACCTTTACAGCGGGACTAGCGGGAGATTTGTACTTC
j_call: TRBJ2-3; d_call: TRBD2; v_call: TRBV15; clone_size: -; cdr3_aa: CATSSELAGGITTQYF; cdr3_nt: TGTGCCACCAGCAGCGAACTAGCGGGAGGGATAACTACGCAGTATTTT
j_call: TRBJ2-7; d_call: -; v_call: TRBV5-1; clone_size: few; cdr3_aa: CASKAQIRVDEQYF; cdr3_nt: TGCGCCAGCAAGGCCCAGATCAGGGTTGACGAGCAGTACTTC
j_call: TRBJ1-2; d_call: -; v_call: TRBV9; clone_size: -; cdr3_aa: CASSPRDTHGYTF; cdr3_nt: TGTGCCAGCAGCCCCCGGGACACCCATGGCTACACCTTC
j_call: TRBJ2-7; d_call: -; v_call: TRBV3-1; clone_size: few; cdr3_aa: CASSQDGLARYEQYF; cdr3_nt: TGTGCCAGCAGCCAAGATGGTCTAGCTCGGTACGAGCAGTACTTC
j_call: TRBJ2-5; d_call: -; v_call: TRBV6-1; clone_size: -; cdr3_aa: CASCSTRGGQETQYF; cdr3_nt: TGTGCCAGCTGCTCTACAAGGGGGGGCCAAGAGACCCAGTACTTC
j_call: TRBJ2-3; d_call: -; v_call: TRBV20-1; clone_size: many; cdr3_aa: CSASHGRGDTQYF; cdr3_nt: TGCAGTGCTAGTCACGGGAGAGGAGATACGCAGTATTTT
j_call: TRBJ2-5; d_call: -; v_call: TRBV5-1; clone_size: -; cdr3_aa: CASSLVRGRQQETQYF; cdr3_nt: TGCGCCAGCAGCTTGGTTCGGGGGAGGCAGCAAGAGACCCAGTACTTC
j_call: TRBJ1-5; d_call: -; v_call: TRBV6-1; clone_size: few; cdr3_aa: CASLRREGQPQHF; cdr3_nt: TGTGCCAGCCTGAGGAGGGAAGGTCAGCCCCAGCATTTT
j_call: TRBJ2-7; d_call: TRBD1; v_call: TRBV4-2; clone_size: -; cdr3_aa: CASSLDPGQAPYEQYF; cdr3_nt: TGTGCCAGCAGCCTAGACCCGGGACAGGCCCCCTACGAGCAGTACTTC
j_call: TRBJ2-7; d_call: TRBD2; v_call: TRBV7-2; clone_size: -; cdr3_aa: CASSGWSSGAYEQYF; cdr3_nt: TGTGCCAGCAGCGGGTGGTCTAGCGGAGCCTACGAGCAGTACTTC
j_call: TRBJ1-4; d_call: TRBD1; v_call: TRBV20-1; clone_size: -; cdr3_aa: CSARDFDREAVTNEKLFF; cdr3_nt: TGCAGTGCTAGAGATTTCGACAGGGAGGCAGTAACTAATGAAAAACTGTTTTTT
j_call: TRBJ2-1; d_call: TRBD2; v_call: TRBV12-3/TRBV12-4; clone_size: few; cdr3_aa: CASRSSGRALNEQFF; cdr3_nt: TGTGCCAGCAGGTCCAGCGGGAGGGCCCTCAATGAGCAGTTCTTC
j_call: TRBJ1-6; d_call: -; v_call: TRBV19; clone_size: -; cdr3_aa: CASSPNGNSPLHF; cdr3_nt: TGTGCCAGTAGTCCCAACGGGAATTCACCCCTCCACTTT
j_call: TRBJ2-2; d_call: -; v_call: TRBV6-1; clone_size: -; cdr3_aa: CATQTLPNTGELFF; cdr3_nt: TGTGCCACCCAGACACTTCCGAACACCGGGGAGCTGTTTTTT
j_call: TRBJ2-3; d_call: -; v_call: TRBV20-1; clone_size: many; cdr3_aa: CSASGGLATDTQYF; cdr3_nt: TGCAGTGCTAGTGGGGGGCTAGCAACAGATACGCAGTATTTT
j_call: TRBJ1-5; d_call: TRBD1; v_call: TRBV20-1; clone_size: few; cdr3_aa: CSAGTGLQPQHF; cdr3_nt: TGCAGTGCTGGGACAGGGCTCCAGCCCCAGCATTTT
j_call: TRBJ2-7; d_call: -; v_call: TRBV19; clone_size: -; cdr3_aa: CASSPLGGSGEQYF; cdr3_nt: TGTGCCAGTAGTCCCCTGGGGGGTTCTGGCGAGCAGTACTTC